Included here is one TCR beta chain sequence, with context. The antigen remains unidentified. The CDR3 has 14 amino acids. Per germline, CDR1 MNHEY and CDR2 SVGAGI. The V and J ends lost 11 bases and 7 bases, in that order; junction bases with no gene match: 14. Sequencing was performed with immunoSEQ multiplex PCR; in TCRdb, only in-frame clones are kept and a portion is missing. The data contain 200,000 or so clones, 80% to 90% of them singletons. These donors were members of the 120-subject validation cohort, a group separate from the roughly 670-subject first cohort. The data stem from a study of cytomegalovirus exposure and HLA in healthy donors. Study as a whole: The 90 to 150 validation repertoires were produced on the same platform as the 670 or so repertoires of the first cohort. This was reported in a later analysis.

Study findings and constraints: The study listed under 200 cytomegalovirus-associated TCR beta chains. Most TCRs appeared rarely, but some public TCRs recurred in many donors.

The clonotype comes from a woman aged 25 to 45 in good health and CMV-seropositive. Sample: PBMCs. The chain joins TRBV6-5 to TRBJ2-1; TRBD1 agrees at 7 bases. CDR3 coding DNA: TGTGCCTCCGGTCGACAGGGCGCAACGAATGAGCAGTTCTTC. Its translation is CASGRQGATNEQFF.